The 15 T cell receptor beta chains presented below share a single source sample, sequenced in a study of blood T cell repertoires in COVID-19. Produced via immunoSEQ multiplex PCR; TCRdb's table is partial and in-frame only. The sample has over 150,000 clones; under 85% are singletons. Sequenced: peripheral blood. The receptors come from a woman in her 70s with COVID-19, enrolled during active disease.

The chain employs TRBV5-1 and TRBJ1-2; 9 bases match TRBD1. Germline assignment: CDR1 SGHRS and CDR2 YFSETQ. CDR3 length: 15 residues. V trimming: 4 bases; J trimming: 4 bases; junction bases outside the gene matches: 8. CDR3 nucleotides: TGCGCCAGCAGCCGGGGACAGGGTGATGGCTATGGCTACACCTTC. It encodes CASSRGQGDGYGYTF.

The chain uses TRBV24-1 and TRBJ2-3, with D unresolved. The CDR3 is 13 amino acids. Trimming removed 2 bases from V and 5 bases from J, with 7 bases in between. Germline assignment: CDR1 KGHDR and CDR2 SFDVKD. This CDR3 reads CATSDSNGDTQYF. CDR3 coding DNA: TGTGCCACCAGTGATTCGAACGGAGATACGCAGTATTTT.

The V and J genes are TRBV7-2 and TRBJ2-1; TRBD2 matches 10 bases. V was clipped by 6 bases and J by 2 bases; unmatched bases: 4. The CDR3 is 15 residues long. Germline CDR1 SGHTA, CDR2 FQGNSA. CDR3 in amino acids: CASSIGTSAYNEQFF. DNA of the CDR3: TGTGCCAGCAGTATCGGGACTAGCGCCTACAATGAGCAGTTCTTC.

The chain combines TRBV4-3 with TRBJ2-7, with 10 bases that match TRBD2. The CDR3 runs 16 residues. The germline V gene has CDR1 LGHNA and CDR2 YSLEER. The V and J ends lost 0 bases and 3 bases, in that order; junction bases with no gene match: 5. CDR3 amino acids: CASSQELAGTIYEQYF. DNA for the CDR3: TGCGCCAGCAGCCAAGAACTAGCGGGGACTATCTACGAGCAGTACTTC.

This chain connects TRBV11-2 to TRBJ2-7; 9 bases map to TRBD2. V was pared by 1 base and J by 2 bases, with 9 bases of the junction left unmatched. Germline assignment: CDR1 SGHAT and CDR2 FQNNGV. There are 17 residues in the CDR3. In DNA, the CDR3 is TGTGCCAGCAGCTTAGGATTTGGGACTAGCATACCCTACGAGCAGTACTTC. This encodes CASSLGFGTSIPYEQYF.

The genes are TRBV4-1 and TRBJ2-1; tentatively, D is TRBD2 (6 bases). The V and J ends lost 8 bases and 15 bases respectively, with 23 bases between them. The CDR3 spans 13 residues. Germline CDR1 and CDR2: MGHRA and YSYEKL. CDR3 sequence (DNA): TGCGCCAGCGCTCAAAGCACGGAGGGGAGAGTGTTCTTC. Amino acid sequence: CASAQSTEGRVFF.

This chain uses TRBV5-8 with TRBJ1-1, with D possibly being TRBD1 (6 bases). This CDR3 has 14 residues. Trimming pared 6 bases from V and 2 bases from J, leaving 14 bases between. The V gene's germline CDR1 is SGHTS and CDR2 YDEGEE. The CDR3 loop is CASKGRTVNTEAFF. In DNA, the CDR3 is TGTGCCAGCAAGGGCAGGACAGTCAACACTGAAGCTTTCTTT.

CDR3 amino acids: CASRLGQGSGYTF. In DNA form, the CDR3 reads TGTGCCAGCAGACTCGGCCAGGGAAGCGGCTACACCTTC. V usage is TRBV2 and J usage is TRBJ1-2; D might be TRBD1 (5 bases). The CDR3 extends over 13 amino acids. Trimming took 6 bases from V and 8 from J, leaving 16 bases between them. Per germline, CDR1 SNHLY and CDR2 FYNNEI.

The genes are TRBV28 and TRBJ1-5; 7 bases match TRBD1. J lost 4 bases, V lost 3 bases, and 6 bases had no gene match. There are 15 residues in the CDR3. Germline CDR1 reads MDHEN; CDR2 reads SYDVKM. The chain's CDR3 is CASSLAGQMNQPQHF. The DNA of the CDR3 is TGTGCCAGCAGTTTGGCGGGACAGATGAATCAGCCCCAGCATTTT.

V gene TRBV28 combines with J gene TRBJ2-3; 9 bases are shared with TRBD2. This CDR3 is 16 amino acids long. V gave up 3 bases and J gave up 2 bases; unmatched junction bases: 6. CDR1 and CDR2 from the germline V gene are MDHEN and SYDVKM. The CDR3 protein is CASSFGSGSPTDTQYF. The CDR3 region has the DNA TGTGCCAGCAGTTTTGGTAGCGGGAGCCCCACAGATACGCAGTATTTT.

The chain combines TRBV2 with TRBJ2-1; the D gene is possibly TRBD1 (6 bases). CDR3 size: 12 residues. Germline loops: CDR1 SNHLY, CDR2 FYNNEI. Trimming took 5 bases from V and 8 from J, leaving 10 bases between them. Written as DNA, the CDR3 is TGTGCCAGCAGTCTACAGGGTCATGAGCAGTTCTTC. It yields the protein CASSLQGHEQFF.

The chain combines TRBV24-1 with TRBJ2-7; 8 bases are a match to TRBD1. Germline trimming cut 4 bases from V and 4 bases from J; bases unmatched to any gene: 5. The germline CDR1 and CDR2 sequences are KGHDR and SFDVKD. This CDR3 comprises 14 residues. CDR3 sequence (DNA): TGTGCCACCAGTGAAGGCCAGGGGGCATACGAGCAGTACTTC. As protein: CATSEGQGAYEQYF.

There are a few counts of this clone. J is TRBJ2-7 and V is TRBV5-6, with 8 nucleotides matching TRBD2. CDR3 length: 15 amino acids. With 4 bases clipped from V and 3 bases from J, the junction kept 9 bases outside the gene matches. Per germline, CDR1 SGHDT and CDR2 YYEEEE. In nucleotides, the CDR3 is TGTGCCAGCAGCGGCGGGGGGCAGGACTACTACGAGCAGTACTTC. It yields the protein CASSGGGQDYYEQYF.

The chain links TRBV4-2 to TRBJ1-4; D is possibly TRBD1 (5 bases). The V end lost 0 bases, the J end lost 7 bases, and 12 bases lay between the germline ends. Germline V gene lookup returns CDR1 LGHNA and CDR2 YNFKEQ. The CDR3 has 15 amino acids. DNA of the CDR3: TGTGCCAGCAGCCAAGATCCAGGGCGGGGTGAAAAACTGTTTTTT. As protein: CASSQDPGRGEKLFF.

This sequence joins TRBV28 and TRBJ2-7; tentative D call: TRBD2 (5 bases). The CDR3 is 15 residues long. V dropped 7 bases and J dropped 3 bases, with 19 bases sitting between them. Germline V gives CDR1 MDHEN, CDR2 SYDVKM. CDR3 region: CASNPRGYSNYEQYF. DNA of the CDR3: TGTGCCAGCAACCCCCGGGGATATTCCAACTACGAGCAGTACTTC.